A selection of T cell receptor beta chains follows, all from one sample in a study of somatic mutations in cytotoxic T cells in rheumatoid arthritis. Measured with immunoSEQ multiplex PCR; TCRdb has only the in-frame clones, and not every one. The sample shows some 15,000 clones, approximately 80% of them seen only once. The specimen sequenced was CD8+ T cells sorted from blood. All receptors derive from an adult with rheumatoid arthritis. CDR3s include the opening cysteine and the closing phenylalanine or tryptophan. The order of the fields is clone size, V gene, J gene, D gene, CDR3 DNA, CDR3 protein. D genes are given only for firm matches. Not every row has a clone size; where given, it reads once, few, many or a size class.

-,TRBV6-5,TRBJ2-7,-,TGTGCCAGCAGTTACAGCTGGGAGTCACCCTACGAGCAGTACTTC,CASSYSWESPYEQYF
-,TRBV28,TRBJ1-2,-,TGTGCCAGCAGTTTCCCCGCCGGAAACTATGGCTACACCTTC,CASSFPAGNYGYTF
once,TRBV4-1,TRBJ2-1,TRBD2,TGCGCCAGCAGCCAAGATGCGGGGGGGGGCTACAATGAGCAGTTCTTC,CASSQDAGGGYNEQFF
-,TRBV6-5,TRBJ2-3,TRBD2,TGTGCCAGCAGCCCCGAGGGGCGGGAGGCAGATACGCAGTATTTT,CASSPEGREADTQYF
medium-sized,TRBV28,TRBJ1-2,-,TGTGCCAGCTTGGGGGGCCGTAACTATGGCTACACCTTC,CASLGGRNYGYTF
once,TRBV7-2,TRBJ2-4,TRBD1,TGTGCCAGCAGCAATCGGGACAGCCAAAACATTCAGTACTTC,CASSNRDSQNIQYF
-,TRBV6-5,TRBJ2-1,-,TGTGCCAGCAGTTACTCGAGGGCAGAGAGCTACAATGAGCAGTTCTTC,CASSYSRAESYNEQFF
-,TRBV5-1,TRBJ2-3,-,TGCGCCAGCAGCGTGACAGAAACAGATACGCAGTATTTT,CASSVTETDTQYF
-,TRBV29-1,TRBJ2-2,-,TGCAGCGTTGTGGACACCGGGGAGCTGTTTTTT,CSVVDTGELFF
-,TRBV12-5,TRBJ1-1,-,TGTGCTAGTGGTTTGGTAAGGGCGGGTTCATACACTGAAGCTTTCTTT,CASGLVRAGSYTEAFF
-,TRBV5-4,TRBJ1-2,-,TGTGCCAGCGGCCTTGGAGTGTCTGGCTACACCTTC,CASGLGVSGYTF
-,TRBV7-9,TRBJ2-5,-,TGTGCCAGCAGCTTAGTATCCCAGGCACAAGAGACCCAGTACTTC,CASSLVSQAQETQYF
-,TRBV5-4,TRBJ1-2,-,TGTGCCAGCAGCTTGGTCGAGGAACCAATTTATGGCTACACCTTC,CASSLVEEPIYGYTF
-,TRBV4-1,TRBJ2-7,-,TGCGCCAGCAGCCAAGGGCAGGGGGGAACCTACGAGCAGTACTTC,CASSQGQGGTYEQYF
-,TRBV4-1,TRBJ1-4,TRBD1,TGCGCCAGCAGCCACGGGACAGGGGATGAAAAACTGTTTTTT,CASSHGTGDEKLFF